A single TCR beta chain is shown here with its context. This sample is part of a study of blood T cell repertoires in COVID-19. For the study at large: Samples of COVID-19 (acute and convalescent) were obtained from the United States, Italy and Spain. Nucleic acid was either cDNA or gDNA, and it came from T cells, B-cell-depleted T cells, or PBMCs.

The germline V gene has CDR1 MGHDK and CDR2 SYGVNS. The CDR3 consists of 13 residues. The V gene end was trimmed by 5 bases and the J gene end by 6 bases; junction bases not matched to a gene: 5. In the study's own analysis: Amplification of reference gene primers was used by the study to estimate nucleated cell counts. Libraries were prepared by immunoSEQ multiplex PCR; TCRdb keeps only in-frame clonotypes and omits some of them. The V and J calls and clone size come from that table; D and trimming were worked out from the DNA. The repertoire has 110,000 to 150,000 clones, around 84% of them found once; the top ten carry approximately 8.3%.

The chain links TRBV25-1 to TRBJ1-1; the match to TRBD1 covers 8 bases. The sequenced sample consisted of peripheral blood. The clonotype originates from a woman between 55 and 75 years old with acute or convalescent COVID-19. The CDR3: CASSWGQAAEAFF. For the CDR3, the DNA is TGTGCCAGCAGTTGGGGACAGGCGGCTGAAGCTTTCTTT.